These 4 T cell receptor beta chains came from one sample sequenced in a study of blood T cell repertoires in COVID-19. The repertoire was sequenced with immunoSEQ multiplex PCR; TCRdb's copy has only in-frame clones and lacks some. The table has about 200,000 clones, 86% seen once. Sequencing input: PBMCs or T cells enriched from blood (not recorded which). These receptors came from a man aged 35 to 55 with acute COVID-19.

The chain links TRBV14 to TRBJ1-1; no clear D gene. V shed 3 bases and J shed 4 bases, with 9 bases lying between them. The CDR3 runs to 13 residues. In germline, CDR1 is SGHDN, CDR2 FVKESK. Here the CDR3 DNA reads TGTGCCAGCAGCCAGGCTGATATCACTGAAGCTTTCTTT. Its translation is CASSQADITEAFF. Variable domain in full (rest from reference TRBV14 and TRBJ1-1): EAGVTQFPSHSVIEKGQTVTLRCDPISGHDNLYWYRRVMGKEIKFLLHFVKESKQDESGMPNNRFLAERTGGTYSTLKVQPAELEDSGVYFCASSQADITEAFFGQGTRLTVV.

In this sample, this clone turned up once. The chain combines TRBV6-1 with TRBJ2-5; D gene uncertain. Trimming pared 0 bases from V and 3 bases from J, leaving 8 bases between. The CDR3 sequence is 14 residues long. CDR1 and CDR2 from the germline V gene are MNHNS and SASEGT. The CDR3 coding sequence is TGTGCCAGCAGTGAAGCGCTAAGTGAAGAGACCCAGTACTTC. This codes for CASSEALSEETQYF.

The rearrangement links TRBV18 to TRBJ2-2; D might be TRBD1 (6 bases). Trimming left V 6 bases short and J 7 bases short, with 15 bases between. Looked up from germline, CDR1 is KGHSH and CDR2 is LQKENI. The CDR3 sequence is 14 residues long. CDR3 loop: CASSRQASGGELFF. In DNA form, the CDR3 reads TGTGCCAGCTCGCGACAGGCTTCAGGCGGGGAGCTGTTTTTT.

This chain's CDR3 is CASSQDLAGEETQYF. The CDR3 coding sequence is TGCGCCAGCAGCCAAGACCTAGCGGGAGAGGAGACCCAGTACTTC. The chain employs TRBV4-3 and TRBJ2-5, with 10 bases fitting TRBD2. CDR1 LGHNA and CDR2 YSLEER come from the germline V gene. The CDR3 covers 15 residues. The junction had 3 bases not matched to a gene; V was cut back by 0 bases and J by 5 bases.